A single sample is the source of the 32 T cell receptor beta chains below, sequenced in a study of post-analysis software for immune sequencing data. Study-level results: Five or six TRBV segments were more frequent in patients than controls; TRBV5-6, TRBV5-1 and TRBV20-1 belonged to this group.

For these receptors, no antigen is known. The library was made from cDNA and included unique molecular identifiers. TCRdb analysed the PCR reads with MiXCR anew, one entry per CDR3 protein. The top ten clones hold roughly 5% of a sample with approximately 730,000 distinct CDR3 sequences, roughly 46% of them seen once. Sequencing was performed on blood. Every receptor here comes from a girl aged 10 to 17 with multiple sclerosis.

The chain carries TRBV20-1 and TRBJ2-7, with TRBD2 identical over 10 bases. Germline V gene sequence: CDR1 DFQATT, CDR2 SNEGSKA (reference sequence). V trimming: 4 bases; J trimming: 1 base; junction bases outside the gene matches: 7. The CDR3 contains 15 residues. CDR3 sequence (DNA): TGCAGTGCTAACTCCGGGACTAGCGTGTCCTACGAGCAGTACTTC. It yields the protein CSANSGTSVSYEQYF.

This clonotype appeared a few times. The V and J genes are TRBV11-2 and TRBJ2-7; unclear D gene. This CDR3 region has 16 residues. Germline CDR1 SGHAT, CDR2 FQNNGV. V was clipped by 0 bases and J by 3 bases, with 15 bases between them. DNA of the CDR3: TGTGCCAGCAGCTTAGAAGTTAGCCGACGTAGCTACGAGCAGTACTTC. It translates to CASSLEVSRRSYEQYF. The whole variable domain, filled in from reference TRBV11-2 and TRBJ2-7, reads EAGVAQSPRYKIIEKRQSVAFWCNPISGHATLYWYQQILGQGPKLLIQFQNNGVVDDSQLPKDRFSAERLKGVDSTLKIQPAKLEDSAVYLCASSLEVSRRSYEQYFGPGTRLTVT.

CDR3 protein: CASSYRGGGGYEQYF. For the CDR3, the DNA is TGTGCCAGCAGTTACCGCGGCGGGGGAGGCTACGAGCAGTACTTC. This chain joins TRBV6-6 and TRBJ2-7; TRBD2 agrees at 7 bases. V shed 2 bases, J shed 3 bases, and the junction held 7 bases outside the gene matches. The germline V gene has CDR1 MNHNY and CDR2 SVGAGI (reference sequence). CDR3 size: 15 residues.

This chain joins TRBV20-1 and TRBJ2-7; 7 bases line up with TRBD2. The CDR3 spans 16 residues. Germline V gives CDR1 DFQATT, CDR2 SNEGSKA (reference sequence). Germline trimming cut 1 base from V and 0 bases from J; bases unmatched to any gene: 9. The CDR3: CSARGSRGVSSYEQYF. CDR3 in DNA: TGCAGTGCTAGAGGGTCCCGGGGGGTCAGCTCCTACGAGCAGTACTTC.

This chain connects TRBV6-2 or TRBV6-3 to TRBJ2-7, with 7 bases that match TRBD1. V shed 0 bases and J 3 bases; nucleotides not matched to a gene: 5. The CDR3 has 15 amino acids. CDR1 is MNHEY and CDR2 is SVGEGT in the germline V gene. CDR3 sequence: CASSYSGQRLYEQYF. DNA for the CDR3: TGTGCCAGCAGTTACTCGGGACAGAGACTCTACGAGCAGTACTTC.

This clonotype is a singleton in its sample. V gene TRBV20-1 combines with J gene TRBJ2-1; D unresolved. The CDR3 contains 13 residues. Germline CDR1 reads DFQATT; CDR2 reads SNEGSKA (reference sequence). The V end was cut by 1 base, the J end by 2 bases, with 6 bases between. The CDR3 protein is CSARVGTYNEQFF. The CDR3 nucleotides are TGCAGTGCTAGAGTGGGGACCTACAATGAGCAGTTCTTC.

The table lists this clonotype with a few counts. This chain joins TRBV7-2 and TRBJ2-3; the D is unclear. V was cut by 0 bases and J by 2 bases, with 9 bases left in between. This CDR3 is 15 amino acids long. Germline CDR1 SGHTA, CDR2 FQGNSA. The CDR3 protein is CASSLAGLVTDTQYF. In nucleotides, the CDR3 is TGTGCCAGCAGCTTAGCTGGGCTAGTCACAGATACGCAGTATTTT.

This clonotype was detected a few times. This chain connects TRBV25-1 to TRBJ2-7, with D perhaps being TRBD1 or TRBD2 (5 bases each). Germline CDR1 MGHDK, CDR2 SYGVNS. V was pared by 1 base and J by 4 bases, with 14 bases between. This CDR3 has 15 residues. The CDR3 reads CASSEWDGARYEQYF. CDR3 nucleotides: TGTGCCAGCAGTGAATGGGACGGAGCGAGATACGAGCAGTACTTC.

This rearrangement joins TRBV6-6 to TRBJ2-7; D gene unclear. This CDR3 is 16 amino acids long. Per the germline V gene, CDR1 is MNHNY and CDR2 is SVGAGI (reference sequence). Trimming removed 0 bases at V and 1 base at J, with 13 bases between. The CDR3 DNA sequence: TGTGCCAGCAGTTACTCGATCGGCCGCGAATCCTACGAGCAGTACTTC. Encoded protein: CASSYSIGRESYEQYF.

This chain joins TRBV12-3 or TRBV12-4 and TRBJ1-2; maybe TRBD1 (5 bases). V lost 6 bases and J lost 8, with 7 bases in between. There are 10 residues in the CDR3. Written as DNA, the CDR3 is TGTGCCAGCAGCAGGGAGGGCTACACCTTC. It is translated as CASSREGYTF.

V is TRBV12-3 or TRBV12-4 and J is TRBJ2-1; tentative D call: TRBD1 (5 bases). The CDR3 is made up of 15 amino acids. Trimming pared 5 bases from V and 6 bases from J, leaving 17 bases between. This CDR3 reads CASSLAGIPGNEQFF. As DNA, the CDR3 is TGTGCCAGCAGTCTTGCAGGGATCCCCGGCAATGAGCAGTTCTTC.

Concerning this clonotype: A single base separates this from a much larger clone, so it may be a read error. V is TRBV20-1 and J is TRBJ2-1, with TRBD1 matching over 8 bases. Near its end, the DNA agrees better with TRBJ2-7, so the J call may be wrong. CDR1 DFQATT and CDR2 SNEGSKA come from the germline V gene (reference sequence). The CDR3 has 14 amino acids. The CDR3 protein is CSAQDRDRNNEQYF. CDR3 bases: TGCAGTGCTCAAGACCGGGACAGGAACAATGAGCAGTACTTC.

This clonotype has a handful of counts. The chain is built from TRBV4-3 and TRBJ2-1; 11 nucleotides align to TRBD2. From germline, CDR1 is LGHNA and CDR2 YSLEER. The trim removed 3 bases at V and 6 bases at J, leaving 10 bases unmatched. CDR3 length: 17 residues. This chain's CDR3 is CASSHHALAGGGNEQFF. The CDR3 DNA reads TGCGCCAGCAGCCATCACGCCTTAGCGGGAGGGGGCAATGAGCAGTTCTTC.

DNA for the CDR3: TGCAGCGTTGACCCAGGGTTATATGGCTACACCTTC. The encoded protein is CSVDPGLYGYTF. The chain is built from TRBV29-1 and TRBJ1-2, with D tentatively TRBD1 (5 bases). Per the germline V gene, CDR1 is SQVTM and CDR2 is ANQGSEA. V was clipped by 3 bases and J by 5 bases, with 10 bases between them. This CDR3 is 12 amino acids long.

CDR3 amino acids: CASSLRRAYSGANVLTF. CDR3 coding DNA: TGTGCCAGCAGCCTCCGACGGGCCTACTCTGGGGCCAACGTCCTGACTTTC. The gene calls are TRBV3-1 and TRBJ2-6; no firm D call. Germline assignment: CDR1 LGHDT and CDR2 YNNKEL (reference sequence). The CDR3 length is 17 residues. The V gene lost 4 bases and the J gene lost 0 bases, with 13 bases spanning the gap. The full variable domain, completed using reference TRBV3-1 and TRBJ2-6, is DTAVSQTPKYLVTQMGNDKSIKCEQNLGHDTMYWYKQDSKKFLKIMFSYNNKELIINETVPNRFSPKSPDKAHLNLHINSLELGDSAVYFCASSLRRAYSGANVLTFGAGSRLTVL.

The V call is TRBV3-1, the J call TRBJ1-4; D gene unclear. Trimming pared 2 bases from V and 7 bases from J, leaving 11 bases between. The CDR3 has 14 amino acids. Germline-derived CDR1 and CDR2 are LGHDT and YNNKEL (reference sequence). The CDR3 region is CASSQSDRPEKLFF. In nucleotides, the CDR3 is TGTGCCAGCAGCCAATCGGACCGTCCTGAAAAACTGTTTTTT.

The CDR3 DNA sequence: TGTGCCAGCAGCCTTCAGGCCCTCCACAATGAGCAGTTCTTC. Translating gives CASSLQALHNEQFF. The chain couples TRBV5-6 to TRBJ2-1; D is undetermined. CDR1 SGHDT and CDR2 YYEEEE come from the germline V gene. The CDR3 runs to 14 residues. Trimming cost V 4 bases and J 5 bases, with 13 bases left between them.

The chain is built from TRBV5-1 and TRBJ1-2; D is perhaps TRBD1 (5 bases). Per the germline V gene, CDR1 is SGHRS and CDR2 is YFSETQ. Trimming removed 4 bases from V and 2 bases from J, with 15 bases in between. The CDR3 is 15 residues long. The CDR3 DNA reads TGCGCCAGCAGCCTCTCGCAGGGAACGAACTATGGCTACACCTTC. This sequence encodes CASSLSQGTNYGYTF.

The chain's CDR3 is CASSPTKRLSSTDTQYF. The CDR3 DNA reads as TGTGCCAGCAGCCCGACAAAGAGACTGTCTAGCACAGATACGCAGTATTTT. The chain uses TRBV7-2 and TRBJ2-3; no firm D call. CDR3 length equals 17 residues. Deletions cut 5 bases from V and 0 bases from J, with 18 bases between. Germline values: CDR1 SGHTA, CDR2 FQGNSA.

The J gene is TRBJ2-7, the V gene TRBV12-3 or TRBV12-4; no clear D gene. V shed 3 bases and J shed 1 base, with 10 bases lying between them. The CDR3 loop spans 14 amino acids. This CDR3 reads CASSFLDLSYEQYF. The CDR3, as DNA: TGTGCCAGCAGTTTTCTAGACCTTTCCTACGAGCAGTACTTC.

This clonotype was detected only a few times. This rearrangement joins TRBV6-2 or TRBV6-3 to TRBJ1-2; D may be TRBD1 (5 bases). Germline V gene sequence: CDR1 MNHEY, CDR2 SVGEGT. The CDR3 runs to 13 residues. Trimming took off 2 bases at V and 8 bases at J, with 12 bases between the two ends. The CDR3 DNA is TGTGCCAGCAGTTACGCAACGGGGGTCGGCTACACCTTC. Translated, it gives CASSYATGVGYTF.

The chain uses TRBV20-1 and TRBJ2-7; D unresolved. Between the trimmed V and J ends, which lost 1 base and 0 bases, there was a span of 10 bases. The CDR3 is 14 amino acids. The germline V gene encodes CDR1 DFQATT and CDR2 SNEGSKA (reference sequence). The CDR3 loop reads CSARGLKSSYEQYF. DNA for the CDR3: TGCAGTGCTAGAGGCCTAAAGAGCTCCTACGAGCAGTACTTC.

This chain uses TRBV6-2 or TRBV6-3 with TRBJ1-4; D gene ambiguous. Germline V CDR1 and CDR2: MNHEY, SVGEGT. This CDR3 contains 15 residues. The V gene lost 6 bases and the J gene lost 8 bases, with 19 bases spanning the gap. CDR3 bases: TGTGCCAGCAGCATCCCGGGAACCATAGGCGAAAAACTGTTTTTT. Translated, it gives CASSIPGTIGEKLFF.

This chain links TRBV5-1 with TRBJ2-1; D is perhaps TRBD1 (6 bases). This CDR3 spans 14 amino acids. CDR1 SGHRS and CDR2 YFSETQ come from the germline V gene. Trimming pared 4 bases from V and 9 bases from J, leaving 17 bases between. CDR3 amino acids: CASSQGPGDLEQFF. DNA of the CDR3: TGCGCCAGCAGCCAGGGGCCTGGCGATCTTGAGCAGTTCTTC.

The gene calls are TRBV6-1 and TRBJ2-3, with 7 bases lining up with TRBD2. Germline V gives CDR1 MNHNS, CDR2 SASEGT. V lost 2 bases, J lost 1 base, and 6 bases stayed unmatched. CDR3 length: 16 residues. The CDR3 coding sequence is TGTGCCAGCAGTGAACATTGGCTAGCGGGCACAGATACGCAGTATTTT. Translating gives CASSEHWLAGTDTQYF.

This chain links TRBV20-1 with TRBJ2-5, with 7 bases fitting TRBD2. TRBJ2-7 matches the DNA end more closely, so the J call is doubtful. The germline gives CDR1 DFQATT, CDR2 SNEGSKA (reference sequence). The CDR3 totals 15 residues. Here the CDR3 DNA reads TGCAGTGCTAGAGAGGTGGGGGGGTATAACTACGAGCAGTACTTC. Amino acids: CSAREVGGYNYEQYF.

This clonotype was detected only a few times. J is TRBJ2-3 and V is TRBV24-1, with D perhaps being TRBD1 or TRBD2 (6 bases each). The CDR3 totals 14 residues. Trimming removed 5 bases from V and 5 bases from J, with 13 bases in between. Per germline, CDR1 KGHDR and CDR2 SFDVKD. The CDR3 DNA sequence: TGTGCCACCAGTGCTCGGGGGCGCGGAGATACGCAGTATTTT. This gives the protein CATSARGRGDTQYF.

This rearrangement joins TRBV29-1 to TRBJ1-2; the D gene is possibly TRBD1 (6 bases). Deletions cut 6 bases from V and 6 bases from J, with 17 bases between. CDR1 and CDR2 from the germline V gene are SQVTM and ANQGSEA. The CDR3 loop spans 13 amino acids. CDR3 loop: CSVKGRDIHGYTF. The CDR3 DNA follows: TGCAGCGTGAAGGGTAGGGACATTCATGGCTACACCTTC.

This clonotype appeared a few times. The chain is built from TRBV27 and TRBJ2-7; D possibly corresponds to TRBD2 (6 bases). The V end was cut by 5 bases, the J end by 4 bases, with 18 bases between. CDR1 MNHEY and CDR2 SMNVEV come from the germline V gene (reference sequence). The CDR3 length is 15 residues. The CDR3 sequence is CASSPLRASAYEQYF. For the CDR3, the DNA is TGTGCCAGCAGTCCTCTCCGGGCTAGCGCATACGAGCAGTACTTC.

The chain links TRBV10-3 to TRBJ2-3; 12 bases map to TRBD1. Germline V CDR1 and CDR2: ENHRY, SYGVKD. The CDR3 spans 15 residues. V lost 6 bases, J lost 7 bases, and 8 bases stayed unmatched. DNA for the CDR3: TGTGCCATCAGAAACGGGACAGGGGGCGCAAATACGCAGTATTTT. Translated, it gives CAIRNGTGGANTQYF.

The genes are TRBV6-2 or TRBV6-3 and TRBJ2-5, with D maybe TRBD1 (7 bases). The CDR3 extends over 16 amino acids. Germline values: CDR1 MNHEY, CDR2 SVGEGT. Trimming took 8 bases from V and 4 from J, leaving 23 bases between them. This CDR3 reads CASVNAGQSLIETQYF. In DNA form, the CDR3 reads TGTGCCAGCGTTAACGCGGGACAGAGCCTAATAGAGACCCAGTACTTC.

The chain is built from TRBV19 and TRBJ1-2, with D tentatively TRBD1 (6 bases). V lost 6 bases, J lost 4 bases, and 18 bases lay in between. The CDR3 is 15 residues long. From germline, CDR1 is LNHDA and CDR2 SQIVND (reference sequence). CDR3 residues: CASSTQGTPRYGYTF. The CDR3 DNA reads as TGTGCCAGTAGCACCCAGGGGACGCCGCGCTATGGCTACACCTTC.